The clone carrying this T cell receptor beta chain came up many times. Its antigen is unidentified. These data originate in a study of T cell repertoires in cytomegalovirus infection. Study-wide findings and caveats: HLA-C-restricted CMV-specific TCR beta clonotypes were dominant in the ex vivo response.

CDR1 is SGHTA and CDR2 is FQGNSA in the germline V gene. The CDR3 has 14 amino acids. Losses at the gene ends were 2 bases for V and 10 bases for J; bases not matched to a gene: 10. One entry per CDR3 protein results from TCRdb running MiXCR on the reads. The profile shows over 250,000 distinct CDR3 sequences, roughly a fifth of them singletons. The chain recombines TRBV7-2 with TRBJ1-2; 7 positions agree with TRBD1. This sequence originates from a human donor in good health (CMV status not recorded). Some clones in this sample may be carry-over from other donors' samples. The sequencing used cultured PBMCs, collected from culture after CMV antigen stimulation. CDR3 in DNA: TGTGCCAGCAGCTTAAATTCTCTGGGGACAGCCTACACCTTC. Protein sequence: CASSLNSLGTAYTF.